Included here is one TCR beta chain sequence, with context. Its antigen is not identified. The CDR3 is made up of 14 amino acids. Between the trimmed V and J ends, which lost 4 bases and 9 bases, there was a span of 17 bases. Per the germline V gene, CDR1 is SGHKS and CDR2 is YYEKEE (reference sequence). This specimen comes from a study of cytomegalovirus exposure and HLA in healthy donors. Whole-study findings and limits: Among TCR beta chains of equal frequency, HLA-associated ones were more clonally expanded in a later analysis. TCR sequences were mostly rare, though some public TCRs occurred in many donors.

Researchers ran the PCR with 60 Vbeta and 13 Jbeta primers. TCRdb keeps only in-frame clones here, not all; method: immunoSEQ multiplex PCR. The sample carries around 110,000 clones, 79% recorded once. The clonotype was recovered from a woman younger than 30 in good health and CMV-seropositive. The genes are TRBV5-5 and TRBJ1-5, with D tentatively TRBD1 (6 bases). Sample: PBMCs. The CDR3 region has the DNA TGTGCCAGCAGCAATGGACAGCTAATAGGGCCCCAGCATTTT. This translates into CASSNGQLIGPQHF.